The 29 T cell receptor beta chains presented below share a single source sample, sequenced in a study of T cell repertoires in cytomegalovirus infection. Antigen specificity for these receptors is unknown. TCRdb independently ran MiXCR on the reads; one entry per CDR3 protein. Of 750,000 to 950,000 distinct CDR3 sequences listed, about 27% are singletons. Sequenced material: cultured CD8+ T cells from PBMCs, taken from culture after CMV antigen stimulation. The receptor set was obtained from a human donor in good health (CMV status not recorded). Some clones in this sample may be carry-over from other donors' samples.

This clonotype was seen ten or more times. The rearrangement uses TRBV6-1 and TRBJ1-1; unclear D gene. The V gene lost 7 bases and the J gene lost 4 bases, with 16 bases spanning the gap. CDR1 MNHNS and CDR2 SASEGT come from the germline V gene. The CDR3 extends over 14 amino acids. The chain's CDR3 is CASTSTQRSTEAFF. CDR3 nucleotides: TGTGCCAGCACCTCTACTCAGAGAAGCACTGAAGCTTTCTTT.

The J gene is TRBJ1-1, the V gene TRBV7-3, with D possibly matching TRBD1 (5 bases). The CDR3 has 15 amino acids. V dropped 2 bases and J dropped 4 bases, with 14 bases sitting between them. Germline CDR1 and CDR2: SGHTA and FQGTGA. The CDR3, as DNA: TGTGCCAGCAGCTTAGTGGGGGGTGGCGTCACTGAAGCTTTCTTT. Its protein product is CASSLVGGGVTEAFF.

As concerns this clonotype: Compared with germline, one end of the junction differs, possibly owing to a read error. The chain joins TRBV6-4 to TRBJ2-3, with 9 bases fitting TRBD1. In germline, CDR1 is MRHNA, CDR2 SNTAGT. This CDR3 is 16 amino acids long. CDR3 sequence (DNA): TGTGCCAGCAGTGAGGGACAGGGAGGGACCACAGAAACGCAGTATTTT. Protein sequence: CASSEGQGGTTETQYF.

This clonotype was detected only a few times. This chain joins TRBV7-6 and TRBJ2-1; D perhaps matches TRBD2 (7 bases). The V and J ends lost 5 bases and 4 bases respectively, with 18 bases between them. Germline V gene lookup returns CDR1 SGHVS and CDR2 FNYEAQ. The CDR3 is 16 residues long. Written as DNA, the CDR3 is TGTGCCAGCAGCCCGCCCGGGGCGGGGGCTTACAATGAGCAGTTCTTC. Protein sequence: CASSPPGAGAYNEQFF.

The chain combines TRBV6-5 with TRBJ2-7, with a tentative D call TRBD2 (6 bases). Between the trimmed V and J ends, which lost 5 bases and 4 bases, there was a span of 9 bases. The CDR3 spans 12 residues. CDR1 is MNHEY and CDR2 is SVGAGI in the germline V gene. CDR3 in amino acids: CASSRDWYEQYF. CDR3 bases: TGTGCCAGCAGTCGGGACTGGTACGAGCAGTACTTC.

This clonotype was counted a few times. V is TRBV18 and J is TRBJ1-3; 7 nucleotides match TRBD1. The CDR3 runs 16 residues. Germline loops: CDR1 KGHSH, CDR2 LQKENI. The junction had 8 bases not matched to a gene; V was cut back by 3 bases and J by 3 bases. Here the CDR3 reads CASSPPFGTDGNTIYF. In nucleotides, the CDR3 is TGTGCCAGCTCACCTCCCTTCGGGACAGATGGAAACACCATATATTTT.

This clonotype has just one count. The rearrangement links TRBV4-2 to TRBJ2-2; 7 bases are shared with TRBD1. Germline assignment: CDR1 LGHNA and CDR2 YNFKEQ. After removal of 10 bases from V and 8 bases from J, the junction contained 22 bases not matched to a gene. The length of the CDR3 is 17 residues. The CDR3 reads CANRGAMTNGVGGELFF. The CDR3 DNA is TGTGCCAACAGGGGAGCTATGACCAACGGCGTGGGTGGGGAGCTGTTTTTT.

This chain links TRBV28 with TRBJ2-1, with D perhaps TRBD2 (6 bases). This CDR3 comprises 14 residues. The V gene lost 5 bases and the J gene lost 8 bases, with 16 bases spanning the gap. Per germline, CDR1 MDHEN and CDR2 SYDVKM. Written as DNA, the CDR3 is TGTGCCAGCAGTCCTCATAGGAGGGGCGATGAGCAGTTCTTC. Translating it yields CASSPHRRGDEQFF.

This chain connects TRBV13 to TRBJ2-2, with TRBD1 matching 9 bases. The junction had 4 bases not matched to a gene; V was cut back by 3 bases and J by 2 bases. This CDR3 comprises 16 residues. The germline CDR1 and CDR2 sequences are PRHDT and FYEKMQ (reference sequence). CDR3 residues: CASSFSGQGNTGELFF. The CDR3 DNA sequence: TGTGCCAGCAGCTTTTCGGGACAGGGAAACACCGGGGAGCTGTTTTTT.

This chain joins TRBV5-1 and TRBJ2-7; D possibly corresponds to TRBD2 (6 bases). Looked up from germline, CDR1 is SGHRS and CDR2 is YFSETQ. With 5 bases removed from V and 0 bases from J, the gap between germline ends came to 15 bases. The CDR3 runs 15 residues. The DNA of the CDR3 is TGCGCCAGCAGGCCGGGACTTGACATCTCCTACGAGCAGTACTTC. It yields the protein CASRPGLDISYEQYF.

The V and J genes are TRBV4-2 and TRBJ1-1; 7 bases are shared with TRBD1. V was pared by 11 bases and J by 12 bases, with 12 bases of the junction left unmatched. This CDR3 has 11 amino acids. CDR1 LGHNA and CDR2 YNFKEQ come from the germline V gene. For the CDR3, the DNA is TGTGCCTCCCGACAGGGTGTGGGTACTTTCTTT. It is translated as CASRQGVGTFF.

This chain connects TRBV5-4 to TRBJ2-3; D is unclear. Germline CDR1 reads SGHNT; CDR2 reads YYREEE (reference sequence). Between the trimmed V and J ends, which lost 4 bases and 1 base, there was a span of 16 bases. The CDR3 is made up of 16 amino acids. The CDR3 here is CASSPVPGEGTDTQYF. The CDR3 DNA follows: TGTGCCAGCAGCCCAGTTCCGGGCGAGGGCACAGATACGCAGTATTTT. The full variable domain, with the rest looked up from reference TRBV5-4 and TRBJ2-3, is ETGVTQSPTHLIKTRGQQVTLRCSSQSGHNTVSWYQQALGQGPQFIFQYYREEENGRGNFPPRFSGLQFPNYSSELNVNALELDDSALYLCASSPVPGEGTDTQYFGPGTRLTVL.

The V gene is TRBV28, the J gene TRBJ2-1, with TRBD2 matching 14 bases. This CDR3 has 16 amino acids. V trimming: 5 bases; J trimming: 5 bases; junction bases outside the gene matches: 5. Germline values: CDR1 MDHEN, CDR2 SYDVKM. This CDR3 is CASSDRTSGGNNEQFF. The CDR3 DNA is TGTGCCAGCAGTGACAGGACTAGCGGGGGGAACAATGAGCAGTTCTTC.

The table lists this clonotype with a few counts. V is TRBV7-2 and J is TRBJ2-7; possible D gene TRBD2, 5 bases. The length of the CDR3 is 15 residues. V lost 5 bases and J 1 base, leaving 15 bases between the germline ends. Germline V gives CDR1 SGHTA, CDR2 FQGNSA. The CDR3 spells CASSVEGSPSYEQYF. CDR3 nucleotide sequence: TGTGCCAGCAGCGTCGAGGGTAGTCCATCCTACGAGCAGTACTTC.

This clonotype was detected only a few times. V and J are TRBV6-2 or TRBV6-3 and TRBJ2-6, with D unclear. There are 15 residues in the CDR3. CDR1 is MNHEY, CDR2 SVGEGT, per germline. Between the trimmed V and J ends, which lost 3 bases and 0 bases, there was a span of 6 bases. The CDR3 coding sequence is TGTGCCAGCAGTTATTTAACCTCTGGGGCCAACGTCCTGACTTTC. Translated, it gives CASSYLTSGANVLTF.

Regarding this clonotype: Sequence at one end of the junction differs from germline and may be a read error. In nucleotides, the CDR3 is TGTGCCAGCAGCTGGGCTGTGTTGGGTAACACTGAAGCTTTCTTT. Its protein product is CASSWAVLGNTEAFF. The chain joins TRBV5-3 to TRBJ1-1, with unresolved D. TRBV5-3 is an ORF for which the function is uncertain. The CDR3 sequence is 15 residues long.

The gene calls are TRBV10-3 and TRBJ1-1; D remains unclear. Germline V gene lookup returns CDR1 ENHRY and CDR2 SYGVKD. This CDR3 has 16 residues. Deletions cut 0 bases from V and 0 bases from J, with 11 bases between. CDR3 sequence: CAISESISHLNTEAFF. The DNA for the CDR3 is TGTGCCATCAGTGAGTCGATTTCCCACCTGAACACTGAAGCTTTCTTT.

This clonotype came up a few times. V is TRBV7-6 and J is TRBJ1-5; TRBD1 agrees at 7 bases. Germline V gene lookup returns CDR1 SGHVS and CDR2 FNYEAQ. J gave up 6 bases and V 4 bases, and 6 bases lay outside the gene matches. The CDR3 is made up of 14 amino acids. CDR3 in DNA: TGTGCCAGCAGCTCCCGACAGGGTATTCAGCCCCAGCATTTT. Residues: CASSSRQGIQPQHF.

This clonotype showed up just a few times. The genes are TRBV7-6 and TRBJ2-7, with TRBD1 as a possible D gene (5 bases). The CDR3 sequence is 12 residues long. CDR1 and CDR2 from the germline V gene are SGHVS and FNYEAQ. V was trimmed by 4 bases and J by 5 bases, leaving 9 bases between them. The CDR3 coding sequence is TGTGCCAGCAGCTCCCTAGGGGACGAGCAGTACTTC. Its translation is CASSSLGDEQYF.

The chain carries TRBV6-6 and TRBJ1-5; no definite D call. Trimming stripped 8 bases from V and 6 bases from J, with 23 bases between. CDR3 length: 16 amino acids. The germline V gene encodes CDR1 MNHNY and CDR2 SVGAGI (reference sequence). CDR3 sequence (DNA): TGTGCCAGCTCGTCCTCCCCCGAAATCCGGGGTCAGCCCCAGCATTTT. It yields the protein CASSSSPEIRGQPQHF.

This clonotype was detected once. The J gene is TRBJ1-1, the V gene TRBV12-3 or TRBV12-4; possible D gene TRBD1, 6 bases. Trimming pared 6 bases from V and 8 bases from J, leaving 13 bases between. This CDR3 is built from 12 residues. The CDR3 nucleotides are TGTGCCAGCAGGGAGGACAGATTCGAAGCTTTCTTT. Protein: CASREDRFEAFF.

This clonotype came up a few times. V gene TRBV11-3 combines with J gene TRBJ2-3, with 8 bases matching TRBD2. Per germline, CDR1 SGHNT and CDR2 YENEEA. This CDR3 is 15 amino acids long. J gave up 0 bases and V 5 bases, and 4 bases lay outside the gene matches. The DNA for the CDR3 is TGTGCCAGCAGCCCAGCGGGAGTGAGCACAGATACGCAGTATTTT. This gives the protein CASSPAGVSTDTQYF.

This clonotype was recorded a few times. This rearrangement joins TRBV7-8 to TRBJ1-2, with TRBD1 as a possible D gene (6 bases). CDR1 is SGHVS, CDR2 FQNEAQ, per germline. Trimming removed 7 bases from V and 4 bases from J, with 16 bases in between. The CDR3 is 14 residues long. The DNA of the CDR3 is TGTGCCAGCAACGACGGACAGAACCTCTATGGCTACACCTTC. It specifies CASNDGQNLYGYTF.

This clonotype was recorded a few times. The V call is TRBV7-8, the J call TRBJ2-1; D is possibly TRBD2 (6 bases). Germline assignment: CDR1 SGHVS and CDR2 FQNEAQ. The CDR3 is 18 amino acids. V was pared by 4 bases and J by 0 bases, with 19 bases between. The chain's CDR3 is CASSSRLGTQSSYNEQFF. CDR3 sequence (DNA): TGTGCCAGCAGCTCGAGATTGGGGACTCAGAGCTCCTACAATGAGCAGTTCTTC.

This clonotype occurred many times. CDR3 sequence reads: CASSRSGTSGYNEQFF. In nucleotides, the CDR3 is TGTGCCAGCAGCCGTTCCGGGACTAGCGGCTACAATGAGCAGTTCTTC. The V and J genes are TRBV7-2 and TRBJ2-1, with 11 positions matching TRBD2. V lost 5 bases and J lost 3; bases outside the gene matches: 6. Germline V lookup: CDR1 SGHTA, CDR2 FQGNSA. The CDR3 is made up of 16 amino acids.

Turning to this clonotype: The junction does not match germline at one end; this may be a read error. The chain uses TRBV12-3 or TRBV12-4 and TRBJ2-7; 7 bases agree with TRBD1. CDR3 length equals 16 residues. The CDR3 sequence is CASTLWSRGPLHEQNF. In nucleotides, the CDR3 is TGTGCCAGCACCTTGTGGTCTAGGGGGCCTCTCCACGAGCAGAACTTC.

V is TRBV6-2 or TRBV6-3 and J is TRBJ1-2; D remains ambiguous. Germline values: CDR1 MNHEY, CDR2 SVGEGT. The CDR3 sequence is 14 residues long. Deletions cut 8 bases from V and 6 bases from J, with 19 bases between. CDR3 sequence reads: CASHGLKEANGYTF. CDR3 DNA sequence: TGTGCCAGCCACGGACTGAAAGAAGCTAATGGCTACACCTTC.

As to this clonotype: A much larger clone lies one base from this, so it may be a read error. The chain employs TRBV27 and TRBJ2-3; D call uncertain. Germline assignment: CDR1 MNHEY and CDR2 SMNVEV (reference sequence). The CDR3 extends over 11 amino acids. V was clipped by 5 bases and J by 3 bases, with 3 bases between them. The CDR3 nucleotides are TGTGCCAGCAGTAAAACAGATACGCAGTATTTT. It specifies CASSKTDTQYF.

The chain recombines TRBV11-3 with TRBJ1-1, with unresolved D. CDR3 length: 13 amino acids. The germline V gene has CDR1 SGHNT and CDR2 YENEEA. Trimming took 2 bases from V and 4 from J, leaving 8 bases between them. CDR3 nucleotides: TGTGCCAGCAGCTTAACCCCACGCACTGAAGCTTTCTTT. Its protein is CASSLTPRTEAFF. The variable domain in full, completed from reference TRBV11-3 and TRBJ1-1, reads EAGVVQSPRYKIIEKKQPVAFWCNPISGHNTLYWYLQNLGQGPELLIRYENEEAVDDSQLPKDRFSAERLKGVDSTLKIQPAELGDSAVYLCASSLTPRTEAFFGQGTRLTVV.